This T cell receptor beta chain emerged from a study of blood T cell repertoires in COVID-19. Overall study context: T cells, B-cell-depleted T cells, or PBMCs provided the cDNA or gDNA that served as material.

Libraries were prepared by immunoSEQ multiplex PCR; TCRdb keeps only in-frame clonotypes and omits some of them. The sample has 100,000 to 120,000 clones, over 60% seen once. This clone showed up just once. Germline CDR1 is MNHNY and CDR2 is SVGAGI (reference sequence). V dropped 2 bases and J dropped 4 bases, with 14 bases sitting between them. The CDR3 covers 16 residues. Material: peripheral blood. The chain is built from TRBV6-6 and TRBJ1-4; no clear D gene. The receptor comes from a woman at least 80 years old with acute or convalescent COVID-19. DNA for the CDR3: TGTGCCAGCAGTTACCTATTCGCACAGAATAATGAAAAACTGTTTTTT. The encoded protein is CASSYLFAQNNEKLFF.